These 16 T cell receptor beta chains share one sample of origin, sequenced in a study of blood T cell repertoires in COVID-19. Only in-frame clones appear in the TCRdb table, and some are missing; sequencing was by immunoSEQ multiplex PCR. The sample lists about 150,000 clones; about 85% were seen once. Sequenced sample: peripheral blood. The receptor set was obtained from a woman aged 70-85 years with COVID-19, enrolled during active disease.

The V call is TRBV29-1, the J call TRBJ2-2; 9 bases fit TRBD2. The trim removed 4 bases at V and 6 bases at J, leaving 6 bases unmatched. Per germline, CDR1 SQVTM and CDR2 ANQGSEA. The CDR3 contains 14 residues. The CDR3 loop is CSVGRVAGAGELFF. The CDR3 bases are TGCAGCGTTGGAAGGGTAGCGGGGGCCGGGGAGCTGTTTTTT.

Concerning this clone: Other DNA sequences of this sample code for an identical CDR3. CDR3 DNA sequence: TGTGCCAGCAGCTTAGCAGGGTCCTACGAGCAGTACTTC. Residues: CASSLAGSYEQYF. The V call is TRBV11-2, the J call TRBJ2-7; TRBD1 might be the D (5 bases). The ends were cut back, 1 base at V and 1 base at J, with 5 bases in the middle. The CDR3 length is 13 residues. The germline gives CDR1 SGHAT, CDR2 FQNNGV.

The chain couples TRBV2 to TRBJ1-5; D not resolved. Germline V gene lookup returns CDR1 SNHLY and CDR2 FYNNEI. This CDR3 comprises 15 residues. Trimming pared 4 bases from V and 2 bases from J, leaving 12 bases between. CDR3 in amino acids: CASSALLGGNQPQHF. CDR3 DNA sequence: TGTGCCAGCAGTGCCCTCCTTGGAGGCAATCAGCCCCAGCATTTT.

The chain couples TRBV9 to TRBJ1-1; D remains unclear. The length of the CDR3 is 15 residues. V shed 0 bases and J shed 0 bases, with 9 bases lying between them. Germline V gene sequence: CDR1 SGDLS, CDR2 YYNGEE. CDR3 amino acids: CASSVGGKVNTEAFF. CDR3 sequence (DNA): TGTGCCAGCAGCGTAGGAGGGAAGGTGAACACTGAAGCTTTCTTT.

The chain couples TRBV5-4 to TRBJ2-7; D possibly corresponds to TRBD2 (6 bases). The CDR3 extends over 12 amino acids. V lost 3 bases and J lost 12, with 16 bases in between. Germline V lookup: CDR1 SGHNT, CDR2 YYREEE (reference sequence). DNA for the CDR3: TGTGCCAGCAGCTCGGACTACGGAGTTGCGTACTTC. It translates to CASSSDYGVAYF.

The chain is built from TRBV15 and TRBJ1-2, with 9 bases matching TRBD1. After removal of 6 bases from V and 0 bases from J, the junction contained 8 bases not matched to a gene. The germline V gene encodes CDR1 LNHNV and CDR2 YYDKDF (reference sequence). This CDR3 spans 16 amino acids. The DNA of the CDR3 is TGTGCCACCAGATACAGGGGGCTGGTTTCTAACTATGGCTACACCTTC. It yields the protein CATRYRGLVSNYGYTF.

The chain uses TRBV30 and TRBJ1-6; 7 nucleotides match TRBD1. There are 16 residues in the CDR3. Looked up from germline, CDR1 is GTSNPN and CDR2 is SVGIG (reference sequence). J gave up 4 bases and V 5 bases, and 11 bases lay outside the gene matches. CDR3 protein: CAWGYSTGQYNSPLHF. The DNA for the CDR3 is TGTGCCTGGGGATATTCTACGGGACAGTATAATTCACCCCTCCACTTT.

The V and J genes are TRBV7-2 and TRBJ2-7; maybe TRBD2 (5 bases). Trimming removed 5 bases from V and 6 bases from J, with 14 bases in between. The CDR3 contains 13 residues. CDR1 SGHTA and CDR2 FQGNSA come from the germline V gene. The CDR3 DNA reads TGTGCCAGCAGCGAACTCGGACTCTTCGAGCAGTACTTC. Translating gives CASSELGLFEQYF.

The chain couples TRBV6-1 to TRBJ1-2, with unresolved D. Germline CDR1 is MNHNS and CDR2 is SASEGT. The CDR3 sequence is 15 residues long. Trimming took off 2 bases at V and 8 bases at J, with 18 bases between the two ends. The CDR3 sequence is CASSEIGFSGGGYTF. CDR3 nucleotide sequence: TGTGCCAGCAGTGAAATCGGGTTTAGTGGCGGCGGCTACACCTTC.

The CDR3 sequence: CASSQSLPGSKV. The CDR3 DNA sequence: TGCGCCAGCAGTCAATCTCTTCCCGGTTCCAAAGTC. This chain joins TRBV23-1 and TRBJ2-7; D remains unclear. TRBV23-1 is annotated as an ORF whose role is uncertain. This CDR3 has 12 amino acids.

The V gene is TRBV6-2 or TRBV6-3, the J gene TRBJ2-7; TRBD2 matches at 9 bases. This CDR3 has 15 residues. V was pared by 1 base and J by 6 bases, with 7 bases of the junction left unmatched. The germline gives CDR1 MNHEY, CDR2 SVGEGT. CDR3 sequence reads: CASSYFPSGAREQYF. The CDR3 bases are TGTGCCAGCAGTTACTTTCCTAGCGGGGCCCGCGAGCAGTACTTC.

The CDR3 nucleotides read TGTGCCAGCAGCCAAGATGTCCTGTCCAGTGGCTACACCTTC. This sequence encodes CASSQDVLSSGYTF. The rearrangement joins TRBV4-2 to TRBJ1-2; D not certain. V shed 0 bases and J shed 7 bases, with 12 bases lying between them. The CDR3 has 14 amino acids. Germline V CDR1 and CDR2: LGHNA, YNFKEQ.

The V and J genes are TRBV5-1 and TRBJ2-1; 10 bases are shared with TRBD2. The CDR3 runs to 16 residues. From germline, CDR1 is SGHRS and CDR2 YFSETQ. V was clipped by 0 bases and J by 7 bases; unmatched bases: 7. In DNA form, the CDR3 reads TGCGCCAGCAGCTTGGTTCCTAGCGGGGGCTCAAATGAGCAGTTCTTC. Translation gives CASSLVPSGGSNEQFF.

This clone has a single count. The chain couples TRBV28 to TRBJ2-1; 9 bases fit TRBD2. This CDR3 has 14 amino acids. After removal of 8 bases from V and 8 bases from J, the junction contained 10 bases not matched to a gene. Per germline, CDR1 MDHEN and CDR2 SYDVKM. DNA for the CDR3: TGTGCCAGCGGAATAGCGGGGGCGGGTGATGAGCAGTTCTTC. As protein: CASGIAGAGDEQFF.

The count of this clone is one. For the CDR3, the DNA is TGTGCCAGCAGCCCCACAGGTGACTATGGCTACACCTTC. It specifies CASSPTGDYGYTF. V gene TRBV11-2 combines with J gene TRBJ1-2; TRBD1 is a possible D gene (5 bases). This CDR3 region has 13 residues. V was pared by 5 bases and J by 3 bases, with 10 bases between. Germline-derived CDR1 and CDR2 are SGHAT and FQNNGV.

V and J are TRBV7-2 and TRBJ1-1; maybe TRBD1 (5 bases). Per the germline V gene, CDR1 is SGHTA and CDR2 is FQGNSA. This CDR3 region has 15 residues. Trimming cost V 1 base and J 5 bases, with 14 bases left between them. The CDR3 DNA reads TGTGCCAGCAGCTTAGTGGGGGGTGAAATAACTGAAGCTTTCTTT. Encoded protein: CASSLVGGEITEAFF.